This T cell receptor (beta chain) was identified during a study of breast tumors, draining lymph nodes, adjacent tissues. To note about this clonotype: The antigen remains unidentified.

The ends lost 6 bases at V and 5 bases at J; junction bases unmatched: 8. In germline, CDR1 is LNHDA, CDR2 SQIVND (reference sequence). This CDR3 has 15 residues. The lymph nodes were axillary draining lymph nodes from breast cancer patients. Overall study findings and caveats: Tumor TCR diversity was below lymph nodes but above nontumor tissue. Compared with basal-like, luminal-like tumors shared significantly more repertoire with nontumor tissue. Data fit most tumor T cells coming from lymph node, expanding in tumor. The lymph node origin of tumor T cells was framed as consistent with a hypothesis, not demonstrated.

TCRdb fed the multiplex PCR reads into MiXCR, producing one record per CDR3 protein. The data hold about 200,000 distinct CDR3 sequences, with around 33% observed a single time. Sequences were obtained from axillary lymph node tissue. This TCR derives from a female donor with breast cancer. Some clones in this sample may be carry-over from other donors' samples. The V gene is TRBV19, the J gene TRBJ2-2; 8 bases are shared with TRBD1. CDR3 residues: CASSHWTGTTGELFF. CDR3 nucleotide sequence: TGTGCCAGTAGCCATTGGACAGGGACGACCGGGGAGCTGTTTTTT.